The 22 T cell receptor beta chains reported below all come from one sample, sequenced in a study of blood T cell repertoires in COVID-19. Sequencing was performed with immunoSEQ multiplex PCR; in TCRdb, only in-frame clones are kept and a portion is missing. The sample lists some 130,000 clones; about 81% were seen once. Sequenced: PBMCs or T cells enriched from blood (not recorded which). The source of these receptors is a man aged 40-49 years with acute COVID-19.

The rearrangement joins TRBV18 to TRBJ2-3; TRBD1 aligns across 7 bases. Losses at the gene ends were 4 bases for V and 6 bases for J; bases not matched to a gene: 10. The CDR3 is 15 amino acids. Germline V gives CDR1 KGHSH, CDR2 LQKENI. The CDR3 here is CASSLGTAVSDTQYF. Here the CDR3 DNA reads TGTGCCAGCTCACTTGGGACAGCAGTGTCGGATACGCAGTATTTT.

This clone was observed once. V usage is TRBV5-1 and J usage is TRBJ1-3; possibly TRBD1 for D (5 bases). V was clipped by 0 bases and J by 4 bases, with 8 bases between them. Germline assignment: CDR1 SGHRS and CDR2 YFSETQ. The CDR3 contains 14 residues. CDR3 sequence reads: CASSLAGIGNTIYF. In nucleotides, the CDR3 is TGCGCCAGCAGCTTGGCAGGGATCGGAAACACCATATATTTT.

The gene calls are TRBV7-3 and TRBJ2-1; 9 nucleotides line up with TRBD1. The CDR3 contains 13 residues. Trimming cost V 7 bases and J 6 bases; bases outside gene matches: 4. Germline assignment: CDR1 SGHTA and CDR2 FQGTGA. The CDR3 region is CASKGQGGNEQFF. The CDR3 coding sequence is TGTGCCAGCAAGGGACAGGGCGGCAATGAGCAGTTCTTC.

This clone was counted a few times. The gene calls are TRBV5-6 and TRBJ1-1, with 8 bases that match TRBD1. Trimming took 4 bases from V and 1 from J; bases not matched to a gene: 9. This CDR3 has 16 amino acids. Germline lookup yields CDR1 SGHDT and CDR2 YYEEEE. The CDR3 sequence is CASSPGGDSWNTEAFF. Here the CDR3 DNA reads TGTGCCAGCAGCCCAGGGGGCGATAGTTGGAACACTGAAGCTTTCTTT.

This chain uses TRBV29-1 with TRBJ1-1; unclear D gene. This CDR3 spans 11 amino acids. Trimming cost V 7 bases and J 1 base, with 7 bases left between them. Germline loops: CDR1 SQVTM, CDR2 ANQGSEA. CDR3 DNA sequence: TGCAGCGGAACGGGGAACACTGAAGCTTTCTTT. Translating gives CSGTGNTEAFF. The entire variable domain, with the rest obtained from reference TRBV29-1 and TRBJ1-1, is as follows: SAVISQKPSRDICQRGTSLTIQCQVDSQVTMMFWYRQQPGQSLTLIATANQGSEATYESGFVIDKFPISRPNLTFSTLTVSNMSPEDSSIYLCSGTGNTEAFFGQGTRLTVV.

The chain carries TRBV27 and TRBJ2-5, with 7 bases fitting TRBD1. Looked up from germline, CDR1 is MNHEY and CDR2 is SMNVEV (reference sequence). J gave up 9 bases and V 4 bases, and 11 bases lay outside the gene matches. The CDR3 has 14 amino acids. The CDR3 reads CASSSSLATGAQYF. The CDR3 nucleotides read TGTGCCAGCAGTTCTAGCCTAGCCACAGGGGCCCAGTACTTC.

The rearrangement joins TRBV2 to TRBJ1-5; 9 bases map to TRBD1. The CDR3 has 14 residues. Germline V gene data show CDR1 as SNHLY and CDR2 as FYNNEI. Trimming took 11 bases from V and 7 from J; bases not matched to a gene: 12. The chain's CDR3 is CAGGAQGAGQPQHF. CDR3 nucleotide sequence: TGTGCCGGGGGGGCACAGGGGGCAGGGCAGCCCCAGCATTTT.

CDR3 protein: CASSQGTGAGDQPQHF. DNA of the CDR3: TGTGCCAGCAGCCAAGGGACAGGGGCTGGAGATCAGCCCCAGCATTTT. The rearrangement joins TRBV3-1 (or the pseudogene TRBV3-2) to TRBJ1-5; 9 bases match TRBD1. Germline V CDR1 and CDR2: LGHDT, YNNKEL (reference sequence). The CDR3 spans 16 residues. V was clipped by 1 base and J by 5 bases; unmatched bases: 6.

The chain combines TRBV3-1 (or the pseudogene TRBV3-2) with TRBJ2-3, with 10 bases that match TRBD2. CDR1 and CDR2 (germline): LGHDT, YNNKEL (reference sequence). V trimming: 8 bases; J trimming: 4 bases; junction bases outside the gene matches: 12. The CDR3 sequence is 16 residues long. The CDR3 DNA follows: TGTGCCAGCTCTGCTAGCGGGAGTCTCTTGGCAGATACGCAGTATTTT. This encodes CASSASGSLLADTQYF.

The CDR3, as DNA: TGTGCCAGCAGCCCCCGAGGTAACACTGAAGCTTTCTTT. Its protein is CASSPRGNTEAFF. The chain has TRBV21-1 and TRBJ1-1. TRBV21-1 is a documented pseudogene. The CDR3 is 13 residues long.

This chain uses TRBV6-1 with TRBJ1-2, with D possibly TRBD1 on 5 matching bases. The CDR3 loop spans 15 amino acids. The germline CDR1 and CDR2 sequences are MNHNS and SASEGT. V shed 3 bases and J shed 3 bases, with 14 bases lying between them. This CDR3 reads CASSDGTAGHYGYTF. The CDR3 coding sequence is TGTGCCAGCAGTGATGGTACGGCAGGGCACTATGGCTACACCTTC.

V gene TRBV21-1 combines with J gene TRBJ2-3; the table's D call, TRBD1, has no DNA check behind it. TRBV21-1 is listed as a pseudogene. The length of the CDR3 is 15 residues. CDR3 in amino acids: CASSPNLAFTDTQYF. CDR3 nucleotide sequence: TGTGCCAGCAGCCCAAATCTGGCTTTCACAGATACGCAGTATTTT.

The chain has TRBV6-1 and TRBJ2-5; a weak D match, TRBD2 (8 bases). The CDR3 has 14 amino acids. V lost 3 bases and J lost 5, with 13 bases in between. Germline V gene lookup returns CDR1 MNHNS and CDR2 SASEGT. In nucleotides, the CDR3 is TGTGCCAGCAGTGAGGGACAGCGGGGGGAGACCCAGTACTTC. It translates to CASSEGQRGETQYF.

The chain joins TRBV7-8 to TRBJ2-5; the D gene is possibly TRBD1 (6 bases). CDR1 is SGHVS, CDR2 FQNEAQ, per germline. The germline V and J ends were trimmed by 7 bases and 4 bases, with 22 bases remaining between them. The CDR3 is 16 residues long. In DNA form, the CDR3 reads TGTGCCAGCACCGACCCGGGTGGGGGCCGTGGAGAGACCCAGTACTTC. Translating it yields CASTDPGGGRGETQYF.

The chain uses TRBV6-5 and TRBJ2-7, with D perhaps matching TRBD1 (5 bases). V lost 4 bases, J lost 3 bases, and 16 bases lay in between. Germline CDR1 is MNHEY and CDR2 is SVGAGI. This CDR3 comprises 15 residues. The chain's CDR3 is CASSSGQGVIYEQYF. In nucleotides, the CDR3 is TGTGCCAGCAGTTCGGGTCAGGGCGTGATCTACGAGCAGTACTTC.

The rearrangement links TRBV2 to TRBJ1-2, with D possibly matching TRBD1 (6 bases). This CDR3 has 14 amino acids. Looked up from germline, CDR1 is SNHLY and CDR2 is FYNNEI. V shed 6 bases and J shed 6 bases, with 17 bases lying between them. In DNA form, the CDR3 reads TGTGCCAGCAGGATACAGGGCCCGCCCAATGGCTACACCTTC. This codes for CASRIQGPPNGYTF.

This rearrangement joins TRBV2 to TRBJ2-5; maybe TRBD1 (6 bases). The CDR3 is 13 residues long. Trimming took 6 bases from V and 5 from J, leaving 13 bases between them. Germline CDR1 is SNHLY and CDR2 is FYNNEI. As DNA, the CDR3 is TGTGCCAGCAGCGAAACAGGGTTGGAGACCCAGTACTTC. It is translated as CASSETGLETQYF. Looking up the rest from reference TRBV2 and TRBJ2-5 gives the full variable domain: EPEVTQTPSHQVTQMGQEVILRCVPISNHLYFYWYRQILGQKVEFLVSFYNNEISEKSEIFDDQFSVERPDGSNFTLKIRSTKLEDSAMYFCASSETGLETQYFGPGTRLLVL.

The rearrangement links TRBV29-1 to TRBJ2-5, with 9 bases identical to TRBD2. Per the germline V gene, CDR1 is SQVTM and CDR2 is ANQGSEA. Trimming took 3 bases from V and 5 from J; bases not matched to a gene: 4. The CDR3 totals 13 residues. The CDR3 protein is CSVESSGTETQYF. The DNA for the CDR3 is TGCAGCGTTGAGTCTAGCGGGACTGAGACCCAGTACTTC.

The chain's CDR3 is CASSPPQGIYNEQFF. The CDR3, as DNA: TGTGCCAGCAGTCCCCCGCAGGGCATATACAATGAGCAGTTCTTC. The gene calls are TRBV28 and TRBJ2-1; tentatively, D is TRBD1 (5 bases). Trimming shortened V by 5 bases and J by 4 bases, and 15 bases separated the two germline ends. In germline, CDR1 is MDHEN, CDR2 SYDVKM. This CDR3 contains 15 residues.

This clone was counted only a few times. The chain joins TRBV28 to TRBJ2-3; TRBD2 aligns across 9 bases. Germline V gene lookup returns CDR1 MDHEN and CDR2 SYDVKM. The CDR3 is 17 amino acids. V lost 5 bases to trimming and J lost 0 bases; unmatched junction nucleotides: 9. The CDR3 DNA is TGTGCCAGCAGTGGGGCTAGCGGGAATCCTAGCACAGATACGCAGTATTTT. Protein sequence: CASSGASGNPSTDTQYF.

The V gene is TRBV27, the J gene TRBJ2-7; 9 nucleotides align to TRBD1. The CDR3 totals 15 residues. Germline V gene lookup returns CDR1 MNHEY and CDR2 SMNVEV (reference sequence). V shed 3 bases and J 3 bases; nucleotides not matched to a gene: 6. In DNA, the CDR3 is TGTGCCAGCAGTTTCTACCCGGGACAGGGCTACGAGCAGTACTTC. It is translated as CASSFYPGQGYEQYF.

With regard to this clone: The sample holds other DNA sequences that translate to the same CDR3. V usage is TRBV2 and J usage is TRBJ2-3; TRBD1 matches at 9 bases. Germline V gives CDR1 SNHLY, CDR2 FYNNEI. This CDR3 contains 14 residues. With V trimmed by 4 bases and J by 1 base, 0 bases remained unmatched. Here the CDR3 DNA reads TGTGCCAGCAGTGGGACAGGGGGCACAGATACGCAGTATTTT. It translates to CASSGTGGTDTQYF.